A selection of T cell receptor beta chains follows, all from one sample in a study of T-cell reconstitution after alpha-beta-depleted transplantation in children. MiXCR, applied by TCRdb to the PCR reads, yields one record per CDR3 protein. The sample yields around 580,000 distinct CDR3 sequences, approximately 30% seen once. This sample comprised PBMCs, obtained before TCRalphabeta/CD19-depleted stem cell transplant. These receptors originate from a boy under two years old with Wiskott-Aldrich syndrome, due to receive a stem cell transplant. Each CDR3 is given with its conserved first and last residue. A D gene is named only where the DNA matches it firmly. Clone size, where shown, is once, few, many, or a class for clones that have expanded.

V	size	J	D	DNA	CDR3
TRBV5-1	.	TRBJ2-5	TRBD2	TGCGCCAGCAGCTTGGTGGCTAGCGGGACCGCCGAGACCCAGTACTTC	CASSLVASGTAETQYF
TRBV6-5	few	TRBJ2-1	TRBD2	TGTGCCAGCAGTTACTCCAGCGGGAGGGGTTACAATGAGCAGTTCTTC	CASSYSSGRGYNEQFF
TRBV20-1	.	TRBJ1-4	.	TGCAGTGCTGTAGGGGCCTGGGAAAAACTGTTTTTT	CSAVGAWEKLFF
TRBV27	.	TRBJ2-5	.	TGTGCCAGCAGTTTAGTGGCTCGTCGAGATGGGACCCAGTACTTC	CASSLVARRDGTQYF
TRBV5-1	.	TRBJ1-3	TRBD1	TGCGCCAGCAGCTTGTCGCAGGGGGGCTCTGGAAACACCATATATTTT	CASSLSQGGSGNTIYF
TRBV2	few	TRBJ1-1	.	TGTGCCAGCAGTGCAGACAGACAGGAAGGTACGACTTTCTTT	CASSADRQEGTTFF
TRBV5-1	.	TRBJ1-2	.	TGCGCCAGCAGCTTGGGCTACCGATCTAACTATGGCTACACCTTC	CASSLGYRSNYGYTF
TRBV5-1	.	TRBJ1-6	.	TGCGCCAGCAGCTTGGATGGGGTCAGCAATTCACCCCTCCACTTT	CASSLDGVSNSPLHF
TRBV12-3/TRBV12-4	.	TRBJ2-7	.	TGTGCCAGCAGTTTAGCTGGGCCGCCAGCCTACGAGCAGTACTTC	CASSLAGPPAYEQYF
TRBV9	.	TRBJ1-2	.	TGTGCCAGCAGCGTAGATCGGTCTAACTATGGCTACACCTTC	CASSVDRSNYGYTF
TRBV27	.	TRBJ2-2	.	TGTGCCAGTAACAGGGTCGGGGCCGGGGAGCTGTTTTTT	CASNRVGAGELFF
TRBV12-3/TRBV12-4	.	TRBJ2-7	TRBD2	TGTGCCAGCAGCGACGCTAGCGGGGGGGACGAGCAGTACTTC	CASSDASGGDEQYF
TRBV10-3	.	TRBJ2-5	TRBD1	TGTGCCATTTCACCGGGACAGGGGGAGACCCAGTACTTC	CAISPGQGETQYF
TRBV5-6	.	TRBJ2-3	TRBD2	TGTGCCAGCAGCTTGGTTCCAGGAGCGGGAGGCCGCACAGATACGCAGTATTTT	CASSLVPGAGGRTDTQYF
TRBV15	few	TRBJ2-5	TRBD1	TGTGCCACCAGCAGAGGGGACAGGGGCCAAGAGACCCAGTACTTC	CATSRGDRGQETQYF
TRBV11-3	.	TRBJ2-1	TRBD2	TGTGCCAGCAGCTTAGTTGCGGGAGATAGCTCCTACAATGAGCAGTTCTTC	CASSLVAGDSSYNEQFF
TRBV20-1	few	TRBJ1-2	.	TGCAGTGCCCCTATCCCAGGGCGGAGGGCCTATGGCTACACCTTC	CSAPIPGRRAYGYTF
TRBV20-1	few	TRBJ2-7	TRBD2	TGCAGTGCCCTTAGCGGGAGGGGAAACTACGAGCAGTACTTC	CSALSGRGNYEQYF
TRBV20-1	.	TRBJ2-2	.	TGCAGTGCTAGGCTAGCTGCGAACACCGGGGAGCTGTTTTTT	CSARLAANTGELFF
TRBV20-1	.	TRBJ1-1	.	TGCAGTGCTAGCCCACTGGAACTAAGGGGAGGGAACACTGAAGCTTTCTTT	CSASPLELRGGNTEAFF
TRBV27	few	TRBJ2-7	.	TGTGCCAGCAGTTTATTAGGGACCTCCTACGAGCAGTACTTC	CASSLLGTSYEQYF
TRBV7-3	.	TRBJ2-5	.	TGTGCCAGCAGCTTAAAAGCCCAAGAGACCCAGTACTTC	CASSLKAQETQYF
TRBV18	.	TRBJ2-5	.	TGTGCCAGCTCACCACCGGGGGCTGGAGAGACCCAGTACTTC	CASSPPGAGETQYF
TRBV12-3/TRBV12-4	few	TRBJ2-3	.	TGTGCCAGCAGTTTTGCTCACATCACAGATACGCAGTATTTT	CASSFAHITDTQYF
TRBV2	few	TRBJ2-7	TRBD2	TGTGCCAGCGATGCAGGACTAGCGGGAGCGGGGGAGCAGTACTTC	CASDAGLAGAGEQYF
TRBV20-1	few	TRBJ2-1	TRBD2	TGCAGTGCTAGAGGCACTAGCGGCAATGAGCAGTTCTTC	CSARGTSGNEQFF
TRBV20-1	few	TRBJ1-6	.	TGCAGTGCTAGACAGACGGAGAGCTCCTATAATTCACCCCTCCACTTT	CSARQTESSYNSPLHF
TRBV28	few	TRBJ2-7	.	TGTGCCAGCAGATCAGGGGTTACCTACGAGCAGTACTTC	CASRSGVTYEQYF
TRBV7-4	.	TRBJ2-7	.	TGTGCCAGCAGCTTAGTGGCGGGGAGCAGGGGCCACGAGCAGTACTTC	CASSLVAGSRGHEQYF